This TCR beta chain was documented in a study of response to subunit inactivated influenza vaccine. Study-wide findings and caveats: It was suggested by the authors that few new T cells are recruited by each seasonal influenza vaccination.

Germline lookup yields CDR1 KGHDR and CDR2 SFDVKD. The V segment lost 5 bases and the J segment 0 bases; nucleotides outside the gene matches: 8. This CDR3 spans 18 amino acids. TCRdb fed the RT-PCR reads into MiXCR, producing one record per CDR3 protein. The sample includes about 780,000 distinct CDR3 sequences, 15% to 20% seen only once; the top ten take approximately 10%. This clonotype was counted at least ten times. The antigen is not known. The chain employs TRBV24-1 and TRBJ2-1; TRBD2 aligns across 11 bases. This sample comprised PBMCs from blood, obtained 5 to 6 days after vaccination. The sequence came from a man aged 50 to 60 who received an inactivated influenza vaccine. The CDR3 is CATSGLLSGRASYNEQFF. The CDR3 DNA is TGTGCCACCAGTGGCCTCCTTAGCGGGAGGGCCTCCTACAATGAGCAGTTCTTC.